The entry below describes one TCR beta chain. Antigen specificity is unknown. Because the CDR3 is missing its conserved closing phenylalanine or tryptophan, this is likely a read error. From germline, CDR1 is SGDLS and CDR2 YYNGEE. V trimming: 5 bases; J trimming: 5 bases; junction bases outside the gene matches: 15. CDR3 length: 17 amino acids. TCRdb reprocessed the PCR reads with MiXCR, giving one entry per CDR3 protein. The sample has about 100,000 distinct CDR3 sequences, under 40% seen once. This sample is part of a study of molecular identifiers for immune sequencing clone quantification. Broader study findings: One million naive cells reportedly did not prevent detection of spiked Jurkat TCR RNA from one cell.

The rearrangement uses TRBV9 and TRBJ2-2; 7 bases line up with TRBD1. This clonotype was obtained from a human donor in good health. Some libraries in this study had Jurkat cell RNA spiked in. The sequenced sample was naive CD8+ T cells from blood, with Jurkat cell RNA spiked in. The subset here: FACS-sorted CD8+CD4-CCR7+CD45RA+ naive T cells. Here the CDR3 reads CASSPTALTGPTGELFY. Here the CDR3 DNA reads TGTGCCAGCAGTCCTACAGCGTTGACAGGGCCGACCGGGGAGCTGTTTTAT.